Listed below are T cell receptor beta chains from one sample, sequenced in a study of blood T cell repertoires in COVID-19. Assay: immunoSEQ multiplex PCR; the TCRdb copy retains only in-frame clones and omits some. The table shows about 210,000 clones, with more than 80% occurring only once. The sequencing sample was made of PBMCs or T cells enriched from blood (not recorded which). These receptors were collected from a man in his forties who had recovered from COVID-19. CDR3s leave out the opening cysteine and the closing phenylalanine or tryptophan. Each record gives: V gene, J gene, CDR3 protein.

v_gene: TRBV24-1; j_gene: TRBJ1-2; CDR3aa: ATSDYRGHGYT
v_gene: TRBV30; j_gene: TRBJ1-1; CDR3aa: AWSKSSGVNTEAF
v_gene: TRBV4-1; j_gene: TRBJ2-1; CDR3aa: ASSVNTGYNEQF
v_gene: TRBV4-1; j_gene: TRBJ2-1; CDR3aa: ASSLAGGRSSYNEQF
v_gene: TRBV19; j_gene: TRBJ1-1; CDR3aa: ASSMRGTEAF
v_gene: TRBV30; j_gene: TRBJ1-2; CDR3aa: AWSVYSYGYT
v_gene: TRBV4-1; j_gene: TRBJ1-2; CDR3aa: ASSQDPDSNYGYT
v_gene: TRBV4-1; j_gene: TRBJ2-7; CDR3aa: ASSQAGTGTYEQY
v_gene: TRBV27; j_gene: TRBJ2-5; CDR3aa: ASSLSLGGQETQY
v_gene: TRBV9; j_gene: TRBJ1-2; CDR3aa: ASSSSTTLNLGGYT
v_gene: TRBV2; j_gene: TRBJ1-2; CDR3aa: ASSDIRGGYT
v_gene: TRBV7-9; j_gene: TRBJ2-5; CDR3aa: ASSFGTSGRRTQETQY
v_gene: TRBV2; j_gene: TRBJ2-3; CDR3aa: ASSASGAGATDTQY
v_gene: TRBV11-2; j_gene: TRBJ1-4; CDR3aa: ASSLGQGAGEKLF
v_gene: TRBV2; j_gene: TRBJ2-7; CDR3aa: ASRRQVQQY
v_gene: TRBV6-6; j_gene: TRBJ2-7; CDR3aa: ATISGTGGEQY
v_gene: TRBV30; j_gene: TRBJ2-3; CDR3aa: AWSLGGGPFIPQY
v_gene: TRBV14; j_gene: TRBJ2-1; CDR3aa: ASRAGGPISYNEQF
v_gene: TRBV20-1; j_gene: TRBJ1-2; CDR3aa: SAKTGLGYT
v_gene: TRBV7-3; j_gene: TRBJ2-1; CDR3aa: ASSSTGGPRNEQF
v_gene: TRBV19; j_gene: TRBJ1-5; CDR3aa: ASSYSNQPQH
v_gene: TRBV28; j_gene: TRBJ1-3; CDR3aa: ASTSTGPGNTIY
v_gene: TRBV7-8; j_gene: TRBJ1-3; CDR3aa: ASSLTSGNTIY
v_gene: TRBV9; j_gene: TRBJ2-7; CDR3aa: ASSPRGTADSYEQY
v_gene: TRBV5-1; j_gene: TRBJ2-7; CDR3aa: ASSLAPQGSPYEQY
v_gene: TRBV7-3; j_gene: TRBJ1-1; CDR3aa: ASSLGGEGTEAF
v_gene: TRBV7-8; j_gene: TRBJ1-4; CDR3aa: ASSLEWASEKLF
v_gene: TRBV19; j_gene: TRBJ1-6; CDR3aa: ASSPDRVGGSPLH
v_gene: TRBV5-1; j_gene: TRBJ2-3; CDR3aa: ASSGGGGRGDTQY
v_gene: TRBV2; j_gene: TRBJ1-5; CDR3aa: ASSTDREQPQH
v_gene: TRBV6-2/TRBV6-3; j_gene: TRBJ2-3; CDR3aa: ASSSNRGISTDTQY
v_gene: TRBV20-1; j_gene: TRBJ2-1; CDR3aa: SASGPGPLSNEQF
v_gene: TRBV11-2; j_gene: TRBJ2-3; CDR3aa: ASSLIGGLSTDTQY
v_gene: TRBV19; j_gene: TRBJ1-6; CDR3aa: ASSISFRGQSRGYNSPLH
v_gene: TRBV2; j_gene: TRBJ2-7; CDR3aa: ASSPSYVVYEQY
v_gene: TRBV5-4; j_gene: TRBJ2-7; CDR3aa: ASSSGFAQY
v_gene: TRBV30; j_gene: TRBJ1-2; CDR3aa: AWSTGRKNYGYT
v_gene: TRBV11-2; j_gene: TRBJ2-1; CDR3aa: ASSKRSGSSYNEQF
v_gene: TRBV24-1; j_gene: TRBJ2-1; CDR3aa: ATSDPLAGGRHEQF
v_gene: TRBV18; j_gene: TRBJ2-6; CDR3aa: ASSLRTGMSGANVLT
v_gene: TRBV3-1/TRBV3-2; j_gene: TRBJ1-1; CDR3aa: ASSSEGTEAF
v_gene: TRBV4-1; j_gene: TRBJ2-1; CDR3aa: ASSQVLAGKGEQF